These 30 T cell receptor beta chains were all obtained from the same sample, sequenced in a study of cytomegalovirus exposure and HLA in healthy donors (TCRdb year 2017). The library was generated by the immunoSEQ multiplex PCR assay. For the multiplex PCR, a mixture combining 60 forward primers for TCR Vbeta segments and 13 reverse primers for TCR Jbeta segments was used. As stored in TCRdb, this immuneACCESS dataset retains in-frame rearrangements with V and J assigned. A fraction of the clones does not appear; measured against another copy, unresolved V genes explain less than half of the discrepancy, and the remainder lacks a known reason. Within this sample are roughly 70,000 clones, with around 82% of them counted one time only. Of the sample, about 1.9% falls within the top ten clones. The sample comprised PBMCs. These receptors were collected from a young man in good health and CMV-seronegative.

The gene calls are TRBV6-5 and TRBJ2-7; D perhaps matches TRBD2 (5 bases). The V end was cut by 2 bases, the J end by 2 bases, with 7 bases between. Germline V lookup: CDR1 MNHEY, CDR2 SVGAGI. The CDR3 totals 13 residues. Here the CDR3 reads CASSYTGAYEQYF. The DNA of the CDR3 is TGTGCCAGCAGTTACACCGGGGCCTACGAGCAGTACTTC.

The gene calls are TRBV28 and TRBJ1-5; perhaps TRBD1 as D (5 bases). The CDR3 length is 17 residues. Germline-derived CDR1 and CDR2 are MDHEN and SYDVKM. The V gene lost 7 bases and the J gene lost 1 base, with 20 bases spanning the gap. For the CDR3, the DNA is TGTGCCAGCAATCTACAGAGGTGGGGGGTAAGCAATCAGCCCCAGCATTTT. This codes for CASNLQRWGVSNQPQHF.

The CDR3 nucleotides read TGTGCCAGCAGCGCGGAGGGAGCCACTAATGAAAAACTGTTTTTT. This gives the protein CASSAEGATNEKLFF. The gene calls are TRBV9 and TRBJ1-4; D remains ambiguous. The CDR3 is made up of 15 amino acids. CDR1 is SGDLS, CDR2 YYNGEE, per germline. Trimming cost V 3 bases and J 2 bases, with 11 bases left between them.

V usage is TRBV7-2 and J usage is TRBJ1-4; 9 bases are a match to TRBD1. V gave up 0 bases and J gave up 7 bases; unmatched junction bases: 3. CDR3 length: 15 amino acids. Germline CDR1 SGHTA, CDR2 FQGNSA. CDR3 coding DNA: TGTGCCAGCAGCTTAGCGACGACAGGGGGTGAAAAACTGTTTTTT. As protein: CASSLATTGGEKLFF.

The J gene is TRBJ2-3, the V gene TRBV5-6; D is perhaps TRBD1 (5 bases). CDR1 is SGHDT, CDR2 YYEEEE, per germline. The CDR3 contains 16 residues. The ends were cut back, 0 bases at V and 8 bases at J, with 19 bases in the middle. CDR3 sequence (DNA): TGTGCCAGCAGCTTGGACAGGCTCTGGGCCATGGGTACGCAGTATTTT. This gives the protein CASSLDRLWAMGTQYF.

This rearrangement joins TRBV21-1 to TRBJ2-5; TRBD1 is the table's D call and was not checked against the DNA. TRBV21-1 is a pseudogene locus. The CDR3 contains 14 residues. As DNA, the CDR3 is TGTGCCAGCAGCCTTCAGGACATTCAAGAGACCCAGTACTTC. Amino acid sequence: CASSLQDIQETQYF.

This chain links TRBV30 with TRBJ2-6; TRBD2 matches at 8 bases. Trimming removed 4 bases from V and 4 bases from J; junction bases left unmatched: 9. The CDR3 sequence is 16 residues long. The V gene's germline CDR1 is GTSNPN and CDR2 SVGIG (reference sequence). The CDR3 region is CAWTGGRLTGANVLTF. In DNA form, the CDR3 reads TGTGCCTGGACGGGGGGGCGTCTAACAGGGGCCAACGTCCTGACTTTC.

V usage is TRBV28 and J usage is TRBJ2-7; 11 bases are shared with TRBD2. Trimming cost V 4 bases and J 9 bases; bases outside gene matches: 11. The CDR3 runs to 15 residues. The V gene's germline CDR1 is MDHEN and CDR2 SYDVKM. CDR3 coding DNA: TGTGCCAGCAGTTCCCGGGGTAGCGGGAGGGTAAGGCAGTACTTC. As protein: CASSSRGSGRVRQYF.

V usage is TRBV6-4 and J usage is TRBJ2-7, with TRBD2 matching over 11 bases. Germline V CDR1 and CDR2: MRHNA, SNTAGT. The CDR3 is made up of 18 amino acids. V trimming: 0 bases; J trimming: 3 bases; junction bases outside the gene matches: 10. CDR3 nucleotides: TGTGCCAGCAGTGACTCCGTACTAGCGGGAGTCAAATACTACGAGCAGTACTTC. Its protein product is CASSDSVLAGVKYYEQYF.

This chain links TRBV25-1 with TRBJ2-3; D unresolved. Per germline, CDR1 MGHDK and CDR2 SYGVNS. The CDR3 length is 14 residues. V dropped 2 bases and J dropped 4 bases, with 10 bases sitting between them. CDR3 DNA: TGTGCCAGCAGTGAACTCTTCGGTTCAGATACGCAGTATTTT. This encodes CASSELFGSDTQYF.

The chain links TRBV28 to TRBJ2-4; 9 positions agree with TRBD1. Per germline, CDR1 MDHEN and CDR2 SYDVKM. Trimming at V came to 7 bases and at J to 8 bases, leaving 15 bases not matched to a gene. There are 16 residues in the CDR3. This CDR3 reads CASTEQGQGQRYIQYF. Here the CDR3 DNA reads TGTGCCAGCACTGAACAGGGACAGGGACAAAGGTACATTCAGTACTTC.

This clone was observed a few times. CDR3 sequence reads: CASSGGQGQQPQHF. The CDR3 nucleotides are TGTGCCAGCAGTGGGGGACAGGGTCAACAGCCCCAGCATTTT. The chain is built from TRBV6-1 and TRBJ1-5; TRBD1 aligns across 9 bases. The V and J ends lost 4 bases and 7 bases, in that order; junction bases with no gene match: 5. Germline-derived CDR1 and CDR2 are MNHNS and SASEGT. The CDR3 spans 14 residues.

Comments on this clone: With a much larger clone just one base away, this may be a read error. The CDR3 does not end in the conserved phenylalanine or tryptophan, so this is likely a read error. This chain joins TRBV2 and TRBJ1-5, with a possible D match to TRBD1 (5 bases). The germline V and J ends were trimmed by 8 bases and 7 bases, with 12 bases remaining between them. This CDR3 has 12 residues. Germline CDR1 is SNHLY and CDR2 is FYNNEI. DNA for the CDR3: TGTGCCAGCTCCCAGGGTTCGCAGCCCCAGCATTTG. It yields the protein CASSQGSQPQHL.

The rearrangement joins TRBV28 to TRBJ2-7; the D gene is possibly TRBD1 (5 bases). Germline CDR1 reads MDHEN; CDR2 reads SYDVKM. Trimming shortened V by 2 bases and J by 5 bases, and 19 bases separated the two germline ends. CDR3 length: 16 residues. In DNA, the CDR3 is TGTGCCAGCAGTTTAGTCGTAGTGGGCAGGGAAAACGAGCAGTACTTC. Translation: CASSLVVVGRENEQYF.

The chain recombines TRBV28 with TRBJ2-2; D is unresolved. The V and J ends lost 6 bases and 4 bases respectively, with 6 bases between them. The CDR3 spans 12 residues. CDR1 is MDHEN, CDR2 SYDVKM, per germline. CDR3 residues: CASSSSTGELFF. Written as DNA, the CDR3 is TGTGCCAGCAGCTCCAGCACCGGGGAGCTGTTTTTT.

The genes are TRBV27 and TRBJ1-4; 7 bases fit TRBD1. The V gene's germline CDR1 is MNHEY and CDR2 SMNVEV (reference sequence). Germline trimming cut 5 bases from V and 7 bases from J; bases unmatched to any gene: 10. The CDR3 is made up of 15 amino acids. The CDR3 loop reads CASSQETGWGEKLFF. CDR3 DNA: TGTGCCAGCAGTCAAGAGACAGGGTGGGGTGAAAAACTGTTTTTT.

This sequence joins TRBV4-3 and TRBJ1-3, with D uncertain. This CDR3 spans 17 amino acids. Deletions cut 1 base from V and 2 bases from J, with 15 bases between. The V gene's germline CDR1 is LGHNA and CDR2 YSLEER. CDR3 DNA sequence: TGCGCCAGCAGCCAAGGAATTGAGGAGGGAGCTGGAAACACCATATATTTT. This gives the protein CASSQGIEEGAGNTIYF.

The chain carries TRBV9 and TRBJ2-5; 9 bases map to TRBD1. The V gene's germline CDR1 is SGDLS and CDR2 YYNGEE. The CDR3 is made up of 16 amino acids. V dropped 4 bases and J dropped 7; count of bases not matched to a gene: 14. The CDR3, as DNA: TGTGCCAGCAGCTCAAACGTACAGGGGGCAGTTTGGACCCAGTACTTC. This sequence encodes CASSSNVQGAVWTQYF.

This clone has just one count. The chain is built from TRBV27 and TRBJ2-7, with D tentatively TRBD1 (6 bases). This CDR3 spans 13 amino acids. Trimming removed 5 bases at V and 3 bases at J, with 11 bases between. In germline, CDR1 is MNHEY, CDR2 SMNVEV (reference sequence). The CDR3 bases are TGTGCCAGCAGTCTACAAGGGGGCTACGAGCAGTACTTC. Protein product: CASSLQGGYEQYF.

The V call is TRBV5-6, the J call TRBJ2-7, with 8 bases matching TRBD2. Losses at the gene ends were 4 bases for V and 4 bases for J; bases not matched to a gene: 7. Germline-derived CDR1 and CDR2 are SGHDT and YYEEEE. The CDR3 has 14 amino acids. This chain's CDR3 is CASSQPGLGYEQYF. As DNA, the CDR3 is TGTGCCAGCAGCCAGCCGGGACTAGGGTACGAGCAGTACTTC.

The V call is TRBV6-6, the J call TRBJ1-5; D might be TRBD1 (6 bases). This CDR3 contains 15 residues. Trimming stripped 6 bases from V and 0 bases from J, with 12 bases between. CDR1 MNHNY and CDR2 SVGAGI come from the germline V gene (reference sequence). CDR3 sequence (DNA): TGTGCCAGCAGAGCAACAGGGATTAGCAATCAGCCCCAGCATTTT. Amino acid sequence: CASRATGISNQPQHF.

This clone was counted a single time. V is TRBV7-9 and J is TRBJ2-7; 10 nucleotides agree with TRBD1. From germline, CDR1 is SEHNR and CDR2 FQNEAQ (reference sequence). The CDR3 consists of 16 residues. V was pared by 5 bases and J by 3 bases, with 10 bases of the junction left unmatched. The chain's CDR3 is CASSPNLRDRGYEQYF. CDR3 bases: TGTGCCAGCAGCCCCAACCTCCGGGACAGGGGCTACGAGCAGTACTTC.

The chain combines TRBV5-6 with TRBJ2-1; TRBD2 might be the D (6 bases). V was pared by 1 base and J by 1 base, with 9 bases between. Germline CDR1 is SGHDT and CDR2 is YYEEEE. The CDR3 totals 15 residues. The CDR3 DNA sequence: TGTGCCAGCAGCTTGATACTAGCTTCCTACAATGAGCAGTTCTTC. Encoded protein: CASSLILASYNEQFF.

This chain joins TRBV29-1 and TRBJ1-4, with TRBD1 matching 7 bases. Germline values: CDR1 SQVTM, CDR2 ANQGSEA. V lost 7 bases and J lost 5; bases outside the gene matches: 7. The CDR3 contains 13 residues. The CDR3 region is CSGRDSLNEKLFF. CDR3 sequence (DNA): TGCAGCGGACGGGACAGCCTGAATGAAAAACTGTTTTTT.

This clone was found a few times. The V call is TRBV25-1, the J call TRBJ1-1, with D possibly TRBD1 on 6 matching bases. CDR1 MGHDK and CDR2 SYGVNS come from the germline V gene. The CDR3 covers 15 residues. V was shortened by 1 base and J by 1 base, with 10 bases between the two germline ends. CDR3: CASSEFTGTNTEAFF. The CDR3 DNA sequence: TGTGCCAGCAGTGAATTTACAGGGACGAACACTGAAGCTTTCTTT.

V gene TRBV28 combines with J gene TRBJ2-6; D gene uncertain. This CDR3 has 15 residues. Trimming removed 4 bases at V and 0 bases at J, with 7 bases between. Germline lookup yields CDR1 MDHEN and CDR2 SYDVKM. The CDR3 region is CASSYGGSGANVLTF. The DNA for the CDR3 is TGTGCCAGCAGTTACGGCGGCTCTGGGGCCAACGTCCTGACTTTC.

The CDR3 spells CASSLGLLRSSYNEQFF. In DNA, the CDR3 is TGCGCCAGCAGCTTGGGACTTCTAAGGAGCTCCTACAATGAGCAGTTCTTC. The chain carries TRBV5-1 and TRBJ2-1; D not certain. V gave up 0 bases and J gave up 0 bases, with 13 bases separating them. Germline assignment: CDR1 SGHRS and CDR2 YFSETQ. The length of the CDR3 is 17 residues.

The chain combines TRBV6-6 with TRBJ2-4, with D hard to call. The germline CDR1 and CDR2 sequences are MNHNY and SVGAGI (reference sequence). The CDR3 is made up of 16 amino acids. With 0 bases removed from V and 4 bases from J, the gap between germline ends came to 13 bases. CDR3 coding DNA: TGTGCCAGCAGTTACTCTGTCACAGAACCTAAAAACATTCAGTACTTC. Amino acids: CASSYSVTEPKNIQYF.

This rearrangement joins TRBV7-2 to TRBJ2-2; no definite D call. The V gene lost 5 bases and the J gene lost 7 bases, with 8 bases spanning the gap. Per germline, CDR1 SGHTA and CDR2 FQGNSA. The CDR3 covers 12 residues. As DNA, the CDR3 is TGTGCCAGCAGCCCCGCGCACGGGGAGCTGTTTTTT. It translates to CASSPAHGELFF.

This clone has only a few counts. The V gene is TRBV28, the J gene TRBJ2-2; TRBD1 matches 10 bases. The V gene end was trimmed by 3 bases and the J gene end by 7 bases; junction bases not matched to a gene: 8. CDR1 MDHEN and CDR2 SYDVKM come from the germline V gene. This CDR3 spans 16 amino acids. The CDR3 reads CASSFAGQGRIGELFF. The CDR3 region has the DNA TGTGCCAGCAGTTTTGCGGGACAGGGGAGGATCGGGGAGCTGTTTTTT.